The clone carrying this TCR beta chain was counted a single time. This specimen belongs to a study of blood T cell repertoires in COVID-19. Study as a whole: The origin of the acute and convalescent COVID-19 samples was the United States, Italy and Spain. Nucleic acid was either cDNA or gDNA, and it came from T cells, B-cell-depleted T cells, or PBMCs.

In the original workflow: The authors estimated nucleated cell counts from reference gene primer amplification. Profiled with immunoSEQ multiplex PCR; TCRdb holds only in-frame clones, not every one. That table supplies the V and J calls and clone size; D and trimming were determined from the DNA. The table records 260,000 or so clones, 80% to 90% of them present only once. This CDR3 contains 13 residues. The V gene's germline CDR1 is MGHDK and CDR2 SYGVNS. V lost 7 bases and J lost 7, with 13 bases in between. This TCR came from a woman between 65 and 79 years old with acute or convalescent COVID-19. The chain recombines TRBV25-1 with TRBJ1-4, with D perhaps matching TRBD1 (6 bases). Sequenced input: peripheral blood. The CDR3 sequence is CASTRGVAEKLFF. DNA for the CDR3: TGTGCCAGCACCAGGGGCGTCGCTGAAAAACTGTTTTTT.